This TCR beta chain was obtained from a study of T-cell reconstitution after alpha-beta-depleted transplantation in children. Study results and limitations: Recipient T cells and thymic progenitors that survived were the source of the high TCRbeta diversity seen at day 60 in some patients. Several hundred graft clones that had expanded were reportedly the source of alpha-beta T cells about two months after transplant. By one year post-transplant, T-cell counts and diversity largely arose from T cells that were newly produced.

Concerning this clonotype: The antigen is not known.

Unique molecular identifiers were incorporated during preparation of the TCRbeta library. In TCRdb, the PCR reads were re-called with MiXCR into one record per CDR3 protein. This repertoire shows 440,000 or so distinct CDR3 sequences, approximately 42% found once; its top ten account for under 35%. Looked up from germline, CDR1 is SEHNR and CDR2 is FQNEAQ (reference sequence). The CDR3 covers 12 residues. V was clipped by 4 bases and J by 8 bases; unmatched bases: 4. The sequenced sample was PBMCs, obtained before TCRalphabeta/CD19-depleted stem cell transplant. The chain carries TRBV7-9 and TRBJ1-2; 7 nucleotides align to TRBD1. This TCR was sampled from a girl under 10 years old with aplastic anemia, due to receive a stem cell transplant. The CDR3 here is CASSYTGDGYTF. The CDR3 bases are TGTGCCAGCAGCTACACAGGGGACGGCTACACCTTC.